Sequencing of this T cell receptor (beta chain) was carried out in a study of patients and donors after allogeneic stem cell transplantation. V was clipped by 0 bases and J by 7 bases, with 16 bases between them. CDR3 length equals 14 residues. Germline assignment: CDR1 DFQATT and CDR2 SNEGSKA (reference sequence). TCRdb processed the RT-PCR reads anew with MiXCR; each CDR3 protein has one entry. The repertoire has about a million distinct CDR3 sequences, around 17% of them found once; the top ten carry around 6%. The TCR originated in a human donor who was either an allogeneic HSCT recipient or a stem cell or donor lymphocyte infusion donor (not recorded which). It is not recorded whose cells these are; they may come from a transplant donor. Sequencing was performed on blood, either unsorted or a sorted T cell fraction (not recorded which). The chain joins TRBV20-1 to TRBJ2-7; tentative D call: TRBD1 (5 bases). CDR3 sequence: CSARDPRQIREQYF. CDR3 coding DNA: TGCAGTGCTAGAGATCCGAGACAGATTCGGGAGCAGTACTTC.